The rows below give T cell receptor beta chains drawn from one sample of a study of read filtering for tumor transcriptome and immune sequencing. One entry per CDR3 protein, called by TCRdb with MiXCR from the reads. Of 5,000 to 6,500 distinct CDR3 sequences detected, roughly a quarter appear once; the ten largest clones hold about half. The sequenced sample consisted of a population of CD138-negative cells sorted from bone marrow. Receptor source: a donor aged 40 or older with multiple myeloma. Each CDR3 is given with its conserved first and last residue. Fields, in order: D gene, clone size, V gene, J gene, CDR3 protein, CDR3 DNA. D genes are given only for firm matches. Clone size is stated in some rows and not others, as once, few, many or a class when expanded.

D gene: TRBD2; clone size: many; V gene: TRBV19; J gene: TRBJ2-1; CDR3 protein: CASSIDARGGLSYNEQFF; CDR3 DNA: TGTGCCAGTAGTATAGATGCGCGGGGGGGCCTCTCCTACAATGAGCAGTTCTTC
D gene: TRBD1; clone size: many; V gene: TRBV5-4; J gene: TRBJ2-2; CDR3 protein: CASSLQGRDTGELFF; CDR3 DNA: TGTGCCAGCAGCTTACAGGGGCGAGATACCGGGGAGCTGTTTTTT
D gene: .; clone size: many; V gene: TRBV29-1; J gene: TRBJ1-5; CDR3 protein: CSVTRDTNQPQHF; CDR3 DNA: TGCAGCGTGACCCGGGACACTAATCAGCCCCAGCATTTT
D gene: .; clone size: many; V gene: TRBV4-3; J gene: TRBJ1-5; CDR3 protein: CASSQDRNSNQPQHF; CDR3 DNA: TGCGCCAGCAGCCAAGATCGGAATAGCAATCAGCCCCAGCATTTT
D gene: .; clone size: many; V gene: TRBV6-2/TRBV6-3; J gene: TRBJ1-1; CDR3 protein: CASSYWEANTEAFF; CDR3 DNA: TGTGCCAGCAGTTACTGGGAGGCGAACACTGAAGCTTTCTTT
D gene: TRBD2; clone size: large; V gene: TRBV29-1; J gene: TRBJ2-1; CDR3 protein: CSVDPSGTYNEQFF; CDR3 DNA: TGCAGCGTTGATCCTAGCGGAACCTACAATGAGCAGTTCTTC
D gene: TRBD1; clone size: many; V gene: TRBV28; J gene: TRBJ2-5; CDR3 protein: CASSFTTVDRGRLREVQETQYF; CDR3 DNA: TGTGCCAGCAGTTTTACGACCGTGGACAGGGGGCGCTTGCGGGAGGTGCAAGAGACCCAGTACTTC
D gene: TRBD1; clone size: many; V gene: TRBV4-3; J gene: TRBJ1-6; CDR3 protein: CASSQEGDRVRSPLHF; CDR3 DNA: TGCGCCAGCAGCCAAGAAGGAGACAGGGTTCGATCACCCCTCCACTTT
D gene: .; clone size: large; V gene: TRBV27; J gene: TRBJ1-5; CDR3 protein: CASTSWPMSNQPQHF; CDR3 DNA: TGTGCCAGCACCTCTTGGCCGATGAGCAATCAGCCCCAGCATTTT
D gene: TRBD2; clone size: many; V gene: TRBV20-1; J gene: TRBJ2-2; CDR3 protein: CSAAGGVGELFF; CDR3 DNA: TGCAGTGCAGCGGGGGGGGTCGGGGAGCTGTTTTTT
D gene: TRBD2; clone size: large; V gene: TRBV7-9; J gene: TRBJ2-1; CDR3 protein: CASSAPSGGAWSRSDEQFF; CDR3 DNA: TGTGCCAGCAGCGCCCCTAGCGGGGGGGCTTGGTCGCGTAGCGATGAGCAGTTCTTC
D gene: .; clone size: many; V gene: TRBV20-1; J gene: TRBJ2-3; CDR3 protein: CSASPRRVDLTDTQYF; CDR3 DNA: TGCAGTGCTAGCCCTCGGAGGGTCGACCTTACAGATACGCAGTATTTT
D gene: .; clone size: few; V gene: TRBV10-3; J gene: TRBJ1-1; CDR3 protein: CAISESGTEAFF; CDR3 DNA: TGTGCCATCAGTGAGTCGGGGACTGAAGCTTTCTTT
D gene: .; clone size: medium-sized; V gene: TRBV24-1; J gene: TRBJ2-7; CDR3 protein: CATSDPRVGEQYF; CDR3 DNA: TGTGCCACCAGTGATCCCAGGGTAGGCGAGCAGTACTTC
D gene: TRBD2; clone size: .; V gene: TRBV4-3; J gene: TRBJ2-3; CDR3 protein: CSSSQDAGGSDTQYF; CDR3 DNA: TGCTCTAGCAGCCAAGACGCGGGGGGATCAGATACGCAGTATTTT
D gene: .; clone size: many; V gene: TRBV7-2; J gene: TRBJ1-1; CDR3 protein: CASSLTSVGEAIQNTEAFF; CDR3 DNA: TGTGCCAGCAGCTTAACCAGTGTCGGAGAGGCGATTCAAAACACTGAAGCTTTCTTT
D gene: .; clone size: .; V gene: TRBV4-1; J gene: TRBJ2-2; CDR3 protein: CASSRDTLLNTGELFF; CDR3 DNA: TGCGCCAGCAGCCGAGATACCCTCCTAAACACCGGGGAGCTGTTTTTT
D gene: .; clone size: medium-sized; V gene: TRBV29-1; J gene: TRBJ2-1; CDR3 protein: CSVAESSYNEQFF; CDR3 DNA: TGCAGCGTCGCGGAGAGCTCCTACAATGAGCAGTTCTTC
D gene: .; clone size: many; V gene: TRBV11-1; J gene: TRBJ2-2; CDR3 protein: CASSLNTGELFF; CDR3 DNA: TGTGCCAGCAGCCTGAACACCGGGGAGCTGTTTTTT
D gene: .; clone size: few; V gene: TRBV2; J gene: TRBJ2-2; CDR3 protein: CASSEGLAGELFF; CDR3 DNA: TGTGCCAGCAGTGAAGGACTAGCCGGGGAGCTGTTTTTT
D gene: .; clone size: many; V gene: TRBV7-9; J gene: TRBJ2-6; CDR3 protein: CASSTTGSGANVLTF; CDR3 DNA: TGTGCCAGCAGTACGACAGGCTCTGGGGCCAACGTCCTGACTTTC
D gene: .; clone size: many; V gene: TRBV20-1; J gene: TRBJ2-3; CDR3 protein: CSARDVGTDTQYF; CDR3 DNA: TGCAGTGCTAGAGATGTGGGGACGGATACGCAGTATTTT
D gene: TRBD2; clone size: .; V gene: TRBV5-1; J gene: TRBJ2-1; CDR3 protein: CAGSSGTSLLAFF; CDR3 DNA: TGCGCCGGCAGCTCCGGGACTAGTTTGTTGGCGTTCTTC
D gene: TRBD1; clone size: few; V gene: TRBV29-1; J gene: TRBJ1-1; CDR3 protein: CSSKPGGSGLNTEALF; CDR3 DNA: TGCAGCTCCAAGCCAGGGGGATCCGGGTTGAACACTGAAGCTTTGTTT
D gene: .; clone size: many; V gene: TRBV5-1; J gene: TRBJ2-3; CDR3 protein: CASSQDRPDTQYF; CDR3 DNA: TGCGCCAGCAGCCAGGACAGACCAGATACGCAGTATTTT